Listed below are T cell receptor beta chains from one sample, sequenced in a study of regulatory T cells in long-lasting Graves disease. TCRdb re-analysed the multiplex PCR reads in MiXCR, keeping a single row per CDR3 protein. The sample holds around 250,000 distinct CDR3 sequences, just over 20% seen once. This specimen was peripheral blood mononuclear cells (PBMCs), taken at new diagnosis, from a patient treated with antithyroid drugs. These receptors were obtained from a female donor with Graves disease. The CDR3 runs from the conserved cysteine through the conserved F or W. D genes are given only for firm matches. Expanded clones are given a class, and other clones once, few, many or no size at all.

NA,TRBV5-6,13,TRBD1,TRBJ1-2,TGTGCCAGCAGCTTGGGGCAGGGGGAGAGGTACACCTTC,CASSLGQGERYTF
many,TRBV27,16,TRBD1,TRBJ1-5,TGTGCCAGCAGCGGGACAGGGCGGCATAGCAATCAGCCCCAGCATTTT,CASSGTGRHSNQPQHF
many,TRBV28,14,TRBD1,TRBJ1-1,TGTGCCAGCAGTTTGTCGACAGGGGGGGATGAAGCTTTCTTT,CASSLSTGGDEAFF
many,TRBV30,13,NA,TRBJ1-1,TGTGCCTGGAGTATGGGGACGGTGGGTGAAGCTTTCTTT,CAWSMGTVGEAFF
NA,TRBV7-9,19,TRBD2,TRBJ2-1,TGTGCCAGCAGCTCAGAGTGGGACGGACTAGCGGGAAATTACAATGAGCAGTTCTTC,CASSSEWDGLAGNYNEQFF
many,TRBV19,15,TRBD1,TRBJ1-1,TGTGCCAGTAGTCGGGACAGGGCCCTGAACACTGAAGCTTTCTTT,CASSRDRALNTEAFF
many,TRBV6-1,15,NA,TRBJ1-5,TGTGCCAGCATCTTAGGAACCAGGGGTACTCAGCCCCAGCATTTT,CASILGTRGTQPQHF
many,TRBV4-1,15,NA,TRBJ1-1,TGCGCCAGCAACGTTTTTCCGGACGCGAACACTGAAGCTTTCTTT,CASNVFPDANTEAFF
NA,TRBV5-1,16,NA,TRBJ1-6,TGCGCCAGCAGCAACCTTACCGGCTTAGGGGATTCACCCCTCCACTTT,CASSNLTGLGDSPLHF
many,TRBV6-5,14,NA,TRBJ2-2,TGTGCCAGCAGTTATAATTGGGAAGCCTTGGAGCTGTTTTTT,CASSYNWEALELFF
NA,TRBV28,19,TRBD2,TRBJ2-3,TGTGCCAGCAGACGCTGGACTAGCGGGAGAGCCGTTAGCACAGATACGCAGTATTTT,CASRRWTSGRAVSTDTQYF
many,TRBV6-2/TRBV6-3,18,TRBD1,TRBJ2-7,TGTGCCAGCAGTTACTCGCGCCAAGCCGGGACAGGGGGCTACGAGCAGTACTTC,CASSYSRQAGTGGYEQYF
NA,TRBV5-1,13,NA,TRBJ2-5,TGCGCCAGCAGCGTGACCGGCTCGGAGACCCAGTACTTC,CASSVTGSETQYF
NA,TRBV20-1,15,TRBD2,TRBJ2-3,TGCAGTGCTGAGACTAGCGGGGGGGCGGGAGATACGCAGTATTTT,CSAETSGGAGDTQYF
NA,TRBV2,14,TRBD1,TRBJ2-1,TGTGCCAGCAGCGGGACAGGCGTGATCAATGAGCAGTTCTTC,CASSGTGVINEQFF
many,TRBV6-5,16,NA,TRBJ1-3,TGTGCCAGCAGTTACGGTGACGGCCACTCTGGAAACACCATATATTTT,CASSYGDGHSGNTIYF
many,TRBV18,15,NA,TRBJ1-1,TGTGCCAGCTCACCACCGCTGCGCCAGAACACTGAAGCTTTCTTT,CASSPPLRQNTEAFF
NA,TRBV4-1,13,NA,TRBJ1-1,TGCGCCAGCAGCCAAGAAAGCGTCTCTGAAGCTTTCTTT,CASSQESVSEAFF
NA,TRBV19,13,NA,TRBJ1-5,TGTGCCAGTACCGGGTTGGTAGACCAGCCCCAGCATTTT,CASTGLVDQPQHF
many,TRBV20-1,14,TRBD1,TRBJ1-6,TGCAGTGCTTCCAGGACAGGGGCAGATGGGGCCCTCCACTTT,CSASRTGADGALHF
NA,TRBV7-2,16,TRBD2,TRBJ2-1,TGTGCCAGCAGCTCCTCCGGGACTAGCGGGAGTCTTGAGCAGTTCTTC,CASSSSGTSGSLEQFF
many,TRBV12-3/TRBV12-4,14,NA,TRBJ1-1,TGTGCCACCCTACCTCGGACGGCCGGAACTGAAGCTTTCTTT,CATLPRTAGTEAFF
many,TRBV12-3/TRBV12-4,15,NA,TRBJ2-1,TGTGCCAGCAGTCCACAGGGCCGGGTCTACAATGAGCAGTTCTTC,CASSPQGRVYNEQFF
few,TRBV5-8,16,TRBD1,TRBJ2-1,TGTGCCAGCAGCTTAGGTCGACAGGGCGGCTACAGTGAGCAGTTCTTC,CASSLGRQGGYSEQFF
many,TRBV24-1,14,NA,TRBJ2-2,TGTGCCACCAGTGCGCAGGGTACCACCGGGGAGCTGTTTTTT,CATSAQGTTGELFF
many,TRBV28,14,TRBD1,TRBJ2-5,TGTGCCAGCAGTTCCCGACAGGGGCAAGAGACCCAGTACTTC,CASSSRQGQETQYF